Following are 26 T cell receptor beta chains from one sample sequenced in a study of OX40 agonist ivuxolimab in advanced cancers. Method: immunoSEQ multiplex PCR; TCRdb's copy keeps in-frame clones and lacks some. Of about 45,000 clones in the sample, just under 95% were seen once. The sample here was CD4+ or CD8+ T cells sorted from blood, taken in a trial of the OX40 agonist ivuxolimab. Receptor source: an adult with an advanced solid tumor such as melanoma, head and neck, liver or kidney cancer.

The chain is built from TRBV13 and TRBJ2-7; TRBD1 might be the D (6 bases). Germline values: CDR1 PRHDT, CDR2 FYEKMQ (reference sequence). There are 15 residues in the CDR3. Trimming pared 0 bases from V and 0 bases from J, leaving 9 bases between. The CDR3 DNA is TGTGCCAGCAGCTTAGGGCAGGGGAACTCCTACGAGCAGTACTTC. Residues: CASSLGQGNSYEQYF.

This clone occurred once. The chain links TRBV29-1 to TRBJ2-2; TRBD2 aligns across 8 bases. This CDR3 has 16 residues. Trimming at V came to 4 bases and at J to 4 bases, leaving 11 bases not matched to a gene. Germline V gives CDR1 SQVTM, CDR2 ANQGSEA. The DNA for the CDR3 is TGCAGCGTTGTCACGACGGGGGGGCGCGTCACCGGGGAGCTGTTTTTT. Translated: CSVVTTGGRVTGELFF.

V is TRBV9 and J is TRBJ2-2, with 9 bases identical to TRBD2. Per the germline V gene, CDR1 is SGDLS and CDR2 is YYNGEE. Losses at the gene ends were 4 bases for V and 4 bases for J; bases not matched to a gene: 14. CDR3 length equals 18 residues. CDR3 region: CASSTLSGRSFLTGELFF. CDR3 bases: TGTGCCAGCAGCACCCTTAGCGGGAGAAGTTTCCTCACCGGGGAGCTGTTTTTT.

V usage is TRBV4-2 and J usage is TRBJ2-3; no clear D gene. The germline V and J ends were trimmed by 0 bases and 2 bases, with 12 bases remaining between them. The V gene's germline CDR1 is LGHNA and CDR2 YNFKEQ. CDR3 length equals 16 residues. CDR3 sequence: CASSQDKTSVTDTQYF. CDR3 DNA sequence: TGTGCCAGCAGCCAAGATAAGACGAGCGTCACAGATACGCAGTATTTT.

The rearrangement uses TRBV7-9 and TRBJ1-5; D is unresolved. V dropped 4 bases and J dropped 12 bases, with 13 bases sitting between them. This CDR3 is built from 12 residues. Per the germline V gene, CDR1 is SEHNR and CDR2 is FQNEAQ (reference sequence). CDR3 in amino acids: CASSYREGLQHF. CDR3 nucleotides: TGTGCCAGCAGCTACCGGGAGGGCCTCCAGCATTTT.

The rearrangement uses TRBV19 and TRBJ1-1; D gene ambiguous. CDR1 LNHDA and CDR2 SQIVND come from the germline V gene (reference sequence). CDR3 length: 11 residues. Trimming removed 5 bases at V and 7 bases at J, with 8 bases between. The CDR3 DNA reads as TGTGCCAGTAGTTGGGATCTTGAAGCTTTCTTT. Translating gives CASSWDLEAFF. The full variable domain, rest sourced from reference TRBV19 and TRBJ1-1, is DGGITQSPKYLFRKEGQNVTLSCEQNLNHDAMYWYRQDPGQGLRLIYYSQIVNDFQKGDIAEGYSVSREKKESFPLTVTSAQKNPTAFYLCASSWDLEAFFGQGTRLTVV.

This clone came up once. The chain carries TRBV27 and TRBJ2-7; TRBD2 matches at 10 bases. This CDR3 region has 14 residues. Germline V gene lookup returns CDR1 MNHEY and CDR2 SMNVEV (reference sequence). V lost 5 bases to trimming and J lost 3 bases; unmatched junction nucleotides: 4. In DNA, the CDR3 is TGTGCCAGCAGTCACGGACTAGCGGTCTACGAGCAGTACTTC. This codes for CASSHGLAVYEQYF.

The CDR3 sequence is CASSMGQTYEQYF. The CDR3 DNA follows: TGTGCCAGTAGTATGGGACAGACCTACGAGCAGTACTTC. The chain joins TRBV19 to TRBJ2-7; TRBD1 matches 7 bases. The CDR3 has 13 residues. Unmatched junction bases numbered 1, after V lost 3 bases and J lost 2 bases. Per germline, CDR1 LNHDA and CDR2 SQIVND (reference sequence).

CDR3 residues: CASSSGLYSYNEQFF. The CDR3 DNA reads TGTGCCAGCAGCTCCGGACTATACTCCTACAATGAGCAGTTCTTC. J is TRBJ2-1 and V is TRBV7-3; maybe TRBD2 (6 bases). V lost 4 bases to trimming and J lost 0 bases, with 10 bases between them. This CDR3 is 15 amino acids long. Per germline, CDR1 SGHTA and CDR2 FQGTGA.

V gene TRBV7-6 combines with J gene TRBJ2-1; 8 bases match TRBD1. The V gene end was trimmed by 3 bases and the J gene end by 7 bases; junction bases not matched to a gene: 11. Germline V lookup: CDR1 SGHVS, CDR2 FNYEAQ. The CDR3 extends over 16 amino acids. The CDR3 loop is CASSLDRAPTGNEQFF. Here the CDR3 DNA reads TGTGCCAGCAGCTTGGACAGGGCTCCAACAGGGAATGAGCAGTTCTTC.

The rearrangement joins TRBV19 to TRBJ1-1, with 8 nucleotides matching TRBD1. Germline V gene sequence: CDR1 LNHDA, CDR2 SQIVND (reference sequence). Losses at the gene ends were 5 bases for V and 0 bases for J; bases not matched to a gene: 8. The CDR3 extends over 16 amino acids. The CDR3 here is CASSADRGLMNTEAFF. The CDR3 DNA sequence: TGTGCCAGTAGTGCTGACAGGGGACTTATGAACACTGAAGCTTTCTTT. Full variable domain (missing parts from reference TRBV19 and TRBJ1-1): DGGITQSPKYLFRKEGQNVTLSCEQNLNHDAMYWYRQDPGQGLRLIYYSQIVNDFQKGDIAEGYSVSREKKESFPLTVTSAQKNPTAFYLCASSADRGLMNTEAFFGQGTRLTVV.

The J gene is TRBJ2-7, the V gene TRBV19; tentative D call: TRBD1 (6 bases). The V end lost 5 bases, the J end lost 5 bases, and 10 bases lay between the germline ends. The CDR3 consists of 12 residues. Germline V CDR1 and CDR2: LNHDA, SQIVND (reference sequence). DNA for the CDR3: TGTGCCAGTAGTGTGACAGGCCACGAGCAGTACTTC. Translated, it gives CASSVTGHEQYF.

This chain uses TRBV27 with TRBJ2-7, with TRBD2 as a possible D gene (5 bases). The CDR3 loop spans 14 amino acids. CDR1 and CDR2 (germline): MNHEY, SMNVEV (reference sequence). V dropped 6 bases and J dropped 0 bases, with 12 bases sitting between them. CDR3 DNA sequence: TGTGCCAGCAGCCTAGCCGCCTCCTCCTACGAGCAGTACTTC. Its translation is CASSLAASSYEQYF.

The chain joins TRBV5-8 to TRBJ2-7; 8 nucleotides align to TRBD1. Losses at the gene ends were 2 bases for V and 5 bases for J; bases not matched to a gene: 9. The CDR3 has 15 residues. Looked up from germline, CDR1 is SGHTS and CDR2 is YDEGEE. In nucleotides, the CDR3 is TGTGCCAGCAGCTTTGGTACAGGGGGATGGAACGAGCAGTACTTC. It specifies CASSFGTGGWNEQYF.

J is TRBJ1-1 and V is TRBV5-5; 7 nucleotides line up with TRBD1. Germline CDR1 and CDR2: SGHKS and YYEKEE (reference sequence). CDR3 length: 13 amino acids. The trim removed 4 bases at V and 5 bases at J, leaving 5 bases unmatched. CDR3 DNA sequence: TGTGCCAGCAGCGCGACAGGGAGGACTGAAGCTTTCTTT. Residues: CASSATGRTEAFF.

In its sample, this clone was seen a few times. This sequence joins TRBV11-2 and TRBJ1-1; no reliable D call. The CDR3 is 14 amino acids. Trimming cost V 2 bases and J 7 bases, with 14 bases left between them. The germline gives CDR1 SGHAT, CDR2 FQNNGV. CDR3: CASSLTSETIEAFF. CDR3 DNA sequence: TGTGCCAGCAGCTTAACCTCAGAGACTATTGAAGCTTTCTTT.

This rearrangement joins TRBV6-4 to TRBJ1-1; D gene unclear. From germline, CDR1 is MRHNA and CDR2 SNTAGT. Trimming pared 4 bases from V and 0 bases from J, leaving 6 bases between. This CDR3 is 13 amino acids long. CDR3 coding DNA: TGTGCCAGCAGTGCATCAGTGAACACTGAAGCTTTCTTT. It codes for CASSASVNTEAFF.

The chain joins TRBV7-2 to TRBJ1-3; D uncertain. The CDR3 covers 15 residues. Trimming took off 0 bases at V and 0 bases at J, with 6 bases between the two ends. Per germline, CDR1 SGHTA and CDR2 FQGNSA. The CDR3 nucleotides read TGTGCCAGCAGCTTAGCATGGGGCTCTGGAAACACCATATATTTT. Its protein is CASSLAWGSGNTIYF.

The V call is TRBV9, the J call TRBJ2-1; TRBD2 matches at 9 bases. This CDR3 is 12 amino acids long. The germline V gene encodes CDR1 SGDLS and CDR2 YYNGEE. V lost 5 bases, J lost 7 bases, and 1 base stayed unmatched. As DNA, the CDR3 is TGTGCCAGCAGTGCGGGGGGGAATGAGCAGTTCTTC. Amino acids: CASSAGGNEQFF.

The chain uses TRBV6-1 and TRBJ2-3; 9 nucleotides match TRBD2. This CDR3 has 16 amino acids. Per germline, CDR1 MNHNS and CDR2 SASEGT. The V and J ends lost 1 base and 2 bases, in that order; junction bases with no gene match: 4. The CDR3 nucleotides are TGTGCCAGCAGTGAAGGGACTAGCGAGATCACAGATACGCAGTATTTT. Amino acids: CASSEGTSEITDTQYF.

The chain links TRBV19 to TRBJ1-5; D is uncertain. V was clipped by 7 bases and J by 0 bases, with 19 bases between them. This CDR3 region has 17 residues. Germline CDR1 reads LNHDA; CDR2 reads SQIVND (reference sequence). This CDR3 reads CASIDGRGSPSNQPQHF. CDR3 nucleotide sequence: TGTGCCAGTATTGACGGACGAGGCAGCCCTAGCAATCAGCCCCAGCATTTT.

This clone was found a few times. The chain uses TRBV19 and TRBJ1-5; D is possibly TRBD1 (5 bases). The V gene's germline CDR1 is LNHDA and CDR2 SQIVND (reference sequence). V was shortened by 0 bases and J by 5 bases, with 14 bases between the two germline ends. CDR3 length equals 16 residues. The CDR3 is CASSIDLFRVDQPQHF. The CDR3 nucleotides read TGTGCCAGTAGTATAGATCTCTTCAGGGTGGATCAGCCCCAGCATTTT. The variable domain in full, with the rest retrieved from reference TRBV19 and TRBJ1-5, is DGGITQSPKYLFRKEGQNVTLSCEQNLNHDAMYWYRQDPGQGLRLIYYSQIVNDFQKGDIAEGYSVSREKKESFPLTVTSAQKNPTAFYLCASSIDLFRVDQPQHFGDGTRLSIL.

This clone occurred a few times. V gene TRBV27 combines with J gene TRBJ2-7, with TRBD2 matching 9 bases. With 2 bases clipped from V and 2 bases from J, the junction kept 1 base outside the gene matches. The CDR3 is 14 amino acids. Germline CDR1 MNHEY, CDR2 SMNVEV (reference sequence). DNA for the CDR3: TGTGCCAGCAGTTTAGCGGGAGGGCCCTACGAGCAGTACTTC. Translating it yields CASSLAGGPYEQYF.

The J gene is TRBJ2-7, the V gene TRBV11-2; 7 bases fit TRBD1. In germline, CDR1 is SGHAT, CDR2 FQNNGV. The CDR3 has 16 amino acids. The junction had 5 bases not matched to a gene; V was cut back by 0 bases and J by 0 bases. In DNA form, the CDR3 reads TGTGCCAGCAGCTTAGAAGATGGGACAGTCTCCTACGAGCAGTACTTC. Its protein product is CASSLEDGTVSYEQYF.

The gene calls are TRBV14 and TRBJ2-7; the D is unclear. Germline CDR1 is SGHDN and CDR2 is FVKESK. Trimming left V 1 base short and J 3 bases short, with 13 bases between. The CDR3 spans 15 residues. CDR3 loop: CASSQGFSPYYEQYF. CDR3 bases: TGTGCCAGCAGCCAAGGGTTCAGCCCCTACTACGAGCAGTACTTC.

This sequence joins TRBV2 and TRBJ2-2; 9 bases agree with TRBD1. With V trimmed by 7 bases and J by 4 bases, 4 bases remained unmatched. The CDR3 is 14 amino acids. The germline CDR1 and CDR2 sequences are SNHLY and FYNNEI. CDR3 nucleotide sequence: TGTGCCAGCAATGGACAGGGGAGCACCGGGGAGCTGTTTTTT. Amino acids: CASNGQGSTGELFF.